These 13 T cell receptor beta chains share one sample of origin, sequenced in a study of blood T cell repertoires in COVID-19. Clones were read by immunoSEQ multiplex PCR, and TCRdb kept only the in-frame ones, dropping some. The sample has about 160,000 clones; approximately 92% are singletons. Input material: peripheral blood. The source of these receptors is a woman aged 50 to 60 with acute or convalescent COVID-19.

V is TRBV10-3 and J is TRBJ1-5; D uncertain. The germline V gene encodes CDR1 ENHRY and CDR2 SYGVKD. The CDR3 contains 13 residues. V was shortened by 2 bases and J by 5 bases, with 7 bases between the two germline ends. This CDR3 reads CAISEGSDQPQHF. The CDR3 DNA reads TGTGCCATCAGTGAGGGGAGTGATCAGCCCCAGCATTTT.

V gene TRBV7-3 combines with J gene TRBJ1-1; the match to TRBD1 covers 7 bases. Germline assignment: CDR1 SGHTA and CDR2 FQGTGA. Germline trimming cut 6 bases from V and 1 base from J; bases unmatched to any gene: 2. The CDR3 runs to 13 residues. The CDR3 DNA sequence: TGTGCCAGCAGTCGGGACAGGAACACTGAAGCTTTCTTT. Residues: CASSRDRNTEAFF. The full variable domain, rest sourced from reference TRBV7-3 and TRBJ1-1, is GAGVSQTPSNKVTEKGKYVELRCDPISGHTALYWYRQSLGQGPEFLIYFQGTGAADDSGLPNDRFFAVRPEGSVSTLKIQRTERGDSAVYLCASSRDRNTEAFFGQGTRLTVV.

The genes are TRBV28 and TRBJ1-2; the match to TRBD1 covers 8 bases. This CDR3 spans 16 amino acids. The V gene end was trimmed by 1 base and the J gene end by 5 bases; junction bases not matched to a gene: 9. Germline V gives CDR1 MDHEN, CDR2 SYDVKM. This CDR3 is CASSLSNRGVWYGYTF. CDR3 nucleotides: TGTGCCAGCAGTTTATCGAACAGGGGGGTCTGGTATGGCTACACCTTC.

The V gene is TRBV6-4, the J gene TRBJ2-1; TRBD2 aligns across 10 bases. This CDR3 is 15 amino acids long. Germline CDR1 and CDR2: MRHNA and SNTAGT. V shed 6 bases, J shed 7 bases, and the junction held 9 bases outside the gene matches. In nucleotides, the CDR3 is TGTGCCAGCAGGCCCAGCGGGGGGGCCGGGAATGAGCAGTTCTTC. Translating gives CASRPSGGAGNEQFF.

This sequence joins TRBV27 and TRBJ1-5; 7 bases are shared with TRBD1. The CDR3 has 14 amino acids. From germline, CDR1 is MNHEY and CDR2 SMNVEV (reference sequence). Trimming at V came to 2 bases and at J to 7 bases, leaving 5 bases not matched to a gene. This chain's CDR3 is CASSLVGGFQPQHF. CDR3 bases: TGTGCCAGCAGTTTAGTAGGGGGCTTCCAGCCCCAGCATTTT.

The J gene is TRBJ2-1, the V gene TRBV11-2; D is unresolved. V lost 2 bases and J 7 bases, leaving 3 bases between the germline ends. CDR1 and CDR2 (germline): SGHAT, FQNNGV. This CDR3 spans 11 amino acids. The CDR3 reads CASSLSNEQFF. The CDR3 nucleotides read TGTGCCAGCAGCTTATCGAATGAGCAGTTCTTC.

V gene TRBV5-4 combines with J gene TRBJ1-2, with 8 bases matching TRBD1. The CDR3 is made up of 14 amino acids. The V segment lost 2 bases and the J segment 3 bases; nucleotides outside the gene matches: 3. Looked up from germline, CDR1 is SGHNT and CDR2 is YYREEE (reference sequence). In nucleotides, the CDR3 is TGTGCCAGCAGCTTCCAGGGGGCAGACTATGGCTACACCTTC. Translation gives CASSFQGADYGYTF.

Here the CDR3 reads CATSRGIGGEQFF. CDR3 nucleotide sequence: TGTGCCACCAGCAGGGGGATTGGGGGCGAGCAGTTCTTC. This chain joins TRBV15 and TRBJ2-1, with D perhaps matching TRBD1 (6 bases). The CDR3 is made up of 13 amino acids. The ends were cut back, 3 bases at V and 10 bases at J, with 13 bases in the middle. CDR1 LNHNV and CDR2 YYDKDF come from the germline V gene (reference sequence).

This clone was detected a few times. The chain links TRBV19 to TRBJ2-2; TRBD2 aligns across 9 bases. With V trimmed by 6 bases and J by 5 bases, 1 base remained unmatched. Germline assignment: CDR1 LNHDA and CDR2 SQIVND (reference sequence). The CDR3 has 13 residues. CDR3 amino acids: CASSTSGTGELFF. Here the CDR3 DNA reads TGTGCCAGTAGCACTAGCGGGACCGGGGAGCTGTTTTTT.

V and J are TRBV30 and TRBJ2-5; possible D gene TRBD2, 5 bases. This CDR3 is built from 13 residues. Germline CDR1 GTSNPN, CDR2 SVGIG (reference sequence). V gave up 1 base and J gave up 3 bases, with 9 bases separating them. The CDR3 sequence is CAWSGLSKETQYF. The CDR3 DNA follows: TGTGCCTGGAGTGGACTATCGAAAGAGACCCAGTACTTC. The variable domain in full, completed from reference TRBV30 and TRBJ2-5, reads SQTIHQWPATLVQPVGSPLSLECTVEGTSNPNLYWYRQAAGRGLQLLFYSVGIGQISSEVPQNLSASRPQDRQFILSSKKLLLSDSGFYLCAWSGLSKETQYFGPGTRLLVL.

The rearrangement joins TRBV4-1 to TRBJ1-6, with 10 bases fitting TRBD1. V was clipped by 3 bases and J by 8 bases; unmatched bases: 7. CDR3 length: 16 amino acids. The germline V gene has CDR1 MGHRA and CDR2 YSYEKL. The CDR3 nucleotides are TGCGCCAGCAGCCAGAGACAGGGGGCGACAGATTCACCCCTCCACTTT. It yields the protein CASSQRQGATDSPLHF.

The chain joins TRBV2 to TRBJ1-2; TRBD1 agrees at 11 bases. Losses at the gene ends were 6 bases for V and 4 bases for J; bases not matched to a gene: 7. The germline V gene has CDR1 SNHLY and CDR2 FYNNEI. The CDR3 contains 15 residues. CDR3 region: CASSPGQGALYGYTF. The CDR3 coding sequence is TGTGCCAGCAGCCCCGGACAGGGGGCCCTCTATGGCTACACCTTC.

The sample holds one count of this clone. The chain links TRBV3-1 (or the pseudogene TRBV3-2) to TRBJ2-3; TRBD2 agrees at 9 bases. V was clipped by 4 bases and J by 2 bases; unmatched bases: 10. The CDR3 is made up of 17 amino acids. Germline values: CDR1 LGHDT, CDR2 YNNKEL (reference sequence). CDR3 amino acids: CASSPSGLATLTDTQYF. CDR3 DNA: TGTGCCAGCAGCCCCTCAGGACTAGCGACGCTCACAGATACGCAGTATTTT.